What follows are 26 T cell receptor beta chains derived from one specimen sequenced in a study of control samples from healthy donors and cancer patients. Sequencing used immunoSEQ multiplex PCR; TCRdb keeps in-frame clones, though not all of them. Of about 140,000 clones listed, just over 85% are singletons. Material: blood. These receptors came from a man younger than 35 in good health.

The V and J genes are TRBV30 and TRBJ1-1, with D hard to call. Looked up from germline, CDR1 is GTSNPN and CDR2 is SVGIG (reference sequence). This CDR3 is built from 14 residues. V was shortened by 2 bases and J by 1 base, with 11 bases between the two germline ends. The CDR3 bases are TGTGCCTGGAGTCACGGGCTTAGGAACACTGAAGCTTTCTTT. It specifies CAWSHGLRNTEAFF. The full variable domain, rest sourced from reference TRBV30 and TRBJ1-1, is SQTIHQWPATLVQPVGSPLSLECTVEGTSNPNLYWYRQAAGRGLQLLFYSVGIGQISSEVPQNLSASRPQDRQFILSSKKLLLSDSGFYLCAWSHGLRNTEAFFGQGTRLTVV.

This chain connects TRBV6-2 or TRBV6-3 to TRBJ2-2; 8 bases are shared with TRBD2. The CDR3 has 18 amino acids. Looked up from germline, CDR1 is MNHEY and CDR2 is SVGEGT. With V trimmed by 1 base and J by 0 bases, 7 bases remained unmatched. The CDR3 here is CASSYLAGGHANTGELFF. The CDR3 bases are TGTGCCAGCAGTTACTTGGCGGGGGGTCACGCGAACACCGGGGAGCTGTTTTTT.

The CDR3 spells CASSQYMDAGPGANVLTF. CDR3 in DNA: TGCGCCAGCAGCCAGTATATGGATGCGGGGCCTGGGGCCAACGTCCTGACTTTC. This chain connects TRBV4-3 to TRBJ2-6, with TRBD2 as a possible D gene (6 bases). This CDR3 has 18 amino acids. V lost 3 bases to trimming and J lost 2 bases, with 17 bases between them. CDR1 and CDR2 (germline): LGHNA, YSLEER.

V usage is TRBV11-3 and J usage is TRBJ2-1; no firm D call. Germline lookup yields CDR1 SGHNT and CDR2 YENEEA. The V and J ends lost 5 bases and 5 bases respectively, with 7 bases between them. The CDR3 is 12 residues long. CDR3 in amino acids: CASSLTNNEQFF. In DNA, the CDR3 is TGTGCCAGCAGCCTTACAAACAATGAGCAGTTCTTC.

V usage is TRBV5-6 and J usage is TRBJ2-7, with 9 nucleotides matching TRBD1. The V gene end was trimmed by 6 bases and the J gene end by 2 bases; junction bases not matched to a gene: 6. The CDR3 sequence is 14 residues long. The V gene's germline CDR1 is SGHDT and CDR2 YYEEEE. This chain's CDR3 is CASTRDRATYEQYF. CDR3 in DNA: TGTGCCAGCACCAGGGACAGGGCGACCTACGAGCAGTACTTC. Supplemented by reference TRBV5-6 and TRBJ2-7, the full variable domain reads DAGVTQSPTHLIKTRGQQVTLRCSPKSGHDTVSWYQQALGQGPQFIFQYYEEEERQRGNFPDRFSGHQFPNYSSELNVNALLLGDSALYLCASTRDRATYEQYFGPGTRLTVT.

In this sample, this clone turned up once. J is TRBJ2-1 and V is TRBV12-3 or TRBV12-4, with a weak D call TRBD2 (6 bases). The CDR3 covers 13 residues. The V and J ends lost 0 bases and 7 bases respectively, with 7 bases between them. CDR3 sequence: CASSLAGTNEQFF. The CDR3 DNA sequence: TGTGCCAGCAGTTTAGCCGGGACTAATGAGCAGTTCTTC.

V gene TRBV2 combines with J gene TRBJ1-2, with 10 bases that match TRBD1. This CDR3 is 15 amino acids long. V gave up 6 bases and J gave up 4 bases; unmatched junction bases: 8. The germline gives CDR1 SNHLY, CDR2 FYNNEI. The CDR3 loop reads CASRNDRGRSYGYTF. The CDR3 region has the DNA TGTGCCAGCAGGAACGACAGGGGGCGCAGCTATGGCTACACCTTC. The complete variable domain, with remaining parts taken from reference TRBV2 and TRBJ1-2, reads EPEVTQTPSHQVTQMGQEVILRCVPISNHLYFYWYRQILGQKVEFLVSFYNNEISEKSEIFDDQFSVERPDGSNFTLKIRSTKLEDSAMYFCASRNDRGRSYGYTFGSGTRLTVV.

The chain couples TRBV19 to TRBJ1-2, with 9 bases lining up with TRBD1. The CDR3 length is 15 residues. V was pared by 4 bases and J by 8 bases, with 11 bases of the junction left unmatched. Germline V gene data show CDR1 as LNHDA and CDR2 as SQIVND (reference sequence). The CDR3 coding sequence is TGTGCCAGTAGTAACCGTCCCGGGACAGGGAGAGGCTACACCTTC. Protein sequence: CASSNRPGTGRGYTF.

This clone appeared a few times. The chain employs TRBV14 and TRBJ1-1; D uncertain. The CDR3 covers 11 residues. Germline V lookup: CDR1 SGHDN, CDR2 FVKESK. Trimming stripped 4 bases from V and 7 bases from J, with 7 bases between. CDR3: CASSLHREAFF. Written as DNA, the CDR3 is TGTGCCAGCAGCCTTCATCGTGAAGCTTTCTTT.

The CDR3: CAISSTVWEETQYF. The CDR3 nucleotides read TGTGCCATCAGTTCCACGGTTTGGGAAGAGACCCAGTACTTC. The chain links TRBV10-3 to TRBJ2-5; D remains ambiguous. Per germline, CDR1 ENHRY and CDR2 SYGVKD. V was pared by 5 bases and J by 3 bases, with 13 bases between. This CDR3 is built from 14 residues.

This clone was seen a handful of times. This sequence joins TRBV28 and TRBJ1-4, with 8 bases matching TRBD1. V dropped 6 bases and J dropped 5; count of bases not matched to a gene: 8. Germline V gene lookup returns CDR1 MDHEN and CDR2 SYDVKM. CDR3 length: 15 residues. In nucleotides, the CDR3 is TGTGCCAGCAGAAGTTTGTACAGGGGGAATGAAAAACTGTTTTTT. Translating it yields CASRSLYRGNEKLFF. The full variable domain, completed using reference TRBV28 and TRBJ1-4, is DVKVTQSSRYLVKRTGEKVFLECVQDMDHENMFWYRQDPGLGLRLIYFSYDVKMKEKGDIPEGYSVSREKKERFSLILESASTNQTSMYLCASRSLYRGNEKLFFGSGTQLSVL.

The chain joins TRBV5-1 to TRBJ1-1; no firm D call. Trimming removed 0 bases at V and 5 bases at J, with 14 bases between. This CDR3 is built from 15 residues. Germline V CDR1 and CDR2: SGHRS, YFSETQ. The CDR3 region is CASSLVMVGGTEAFF. The CDR3 region has the DNA TGCGCCAGCAGCTTGGTAATGGTCGGAGGAACTGAAGCTTTCTTT.

V usage is TRBV19 and J usage is TRBJ1-1; 7 bases line up with TRBD1. The CDR3 runs to 14 residues. V shed 6 bases and J 2 bases; nucleotides not matched to a gene: 6. Germline V gene data show CDR1 as LNHDA and CDR2 as SQIVND (reference sequence). The CDR3 DNA sequence: TGTGCCAGTAGCTGGGGACAGAGAAACACTGAAGCTTTCTTT. This encodes CASSWGQRNTEAFF.

The chain combines TRBV6-5 with TRBJ2-1; TRBD1 agrees at 7 bases. This CDR3 region has 15 residues. The V and J ends lost 7 bases and 4 bases, in that order; junction bases with no gene match: 10. CDR1 MNHEY and CDR2 SVGAGI come from the germline V gene. The CDR3 DNA reads as TGTGCCAGCATGTCTGGGACAGCTATTTACAATGAGCAGTTCTTC. Protein product: CASMSGTAIYNEQFF.

J is TRBJ2-7 and V is TRBV5-4, with 8 bases that match TRBD1. The V and J ends lost 4 bases and 2 bases, in that order; junction bases with no gene match: 5. The CDR3 is 14 residues long. Germline CDR1 and CDR2: SGHNT and YYREEE (reference sequence). CDR3 protein: CASSQGQAPYEQYF. CDR3 nucleotide sequence: TGTGCCAGCAGCCAGGGACAGGCACCCTACGAGCAGTACTTC.

The chain recombines TRBV18 with TRBJ2-5; 9 nucleotides align to TRBD1. V trimming: 4 bases; J trimming: 1 base; junction bases outside the gene matches: 4. Germline loops: CDR1 KGHSH, CDR2 LQKENI. This CDR3 has 15 residues. The CDR3 nucleotides are TGTGCCAGCTCACGTCGGACAGGGGTCCAAGAGACCCAGTACTTC. The encoded protein is CASSRRTGVQETQYF.

The chain joins TRBV19 to TRBJ2-7, with D perhaps being TRBD1 or TRBD2 (5 bases each). Germline CDR1 reads LNHDA; CDR2 reads SQIVND (reference sequence). The CDR3 runs to 14 residues. The V gene lost 6 bases and the J gene lost 5 bases, with 17 bases spanning the gap. The CDR3 loop is CASRKRDGDHEQYF. For the CDR3, the DNA is TGTGCCAGTAGGAAGAGGGACGGCGACCACGAGCAGTACTTC.

The chain combines TRBV27 with TRBJ2-7, with TRBD1 matching over 10 bases. CDR3 length: 14 amino acids. Per germline, CDR1 MNHEY and CDR2 SMNVEV (reference sequence). V was pared by 2 bases and J by 4 bases, with 2 bases of the junction left unmatched. Here the CDR3 DNA reads TGTGCCAGCAGTTTAAGGGACAGGGGATACGAGCAGTACTTC. Amino acid sequence: CASSLRDRGYEQYF.

The chain links TRBV19 to TRBJ2-4; D unclear. The germline V and J ends were trimmed by 5 bases and 1 base, with 9 bases remaining between them. This CDR3 region has 14 residues. CDR1 and CDR2 (germline): LNHDA, SQIVND (reference sequence). CDR3 region: CASSPTDAKNIQYF. The CDR3 DNA reads TGTGCCAGTAGTCCGACGGACGCCAAAAACATTCAGTACTTC.

The chain uses TRBV19 and TRBJ1-2; D not certain. V lost 2 bases and J 0 bases, leaving 7 bases between the germline ends. The CDR3 totals 14 residues. Germline CDR1 is LNHDA and CDR2 is SQIVND (reference sequence). The chain's CDR3 is CASSITASNYGYTF. The CDR3 bases are TGTGCCAGTAGTATAACTGCATCTAACTATGGCTACACCTTC.

Remarks on this clone: This specimen includes other DNA sequences encoding the same CDR3. The V gene is TRBV24-1, the J gene TRBJ2-7; D not resolved. From germline, CDR1 is KGHDR and CDR2 SFDVKD. There are 11 residues in the CDR3. Trimming left V 5 bases short and J 4 bases short, with 5 bases between. The CDR3 loop is CATSAGYEQYF. The CDR3 DNA is TGTGCCACCAGTGCCGGTTACGAGCAGTACTTC.

This chain uses TRBV6-5 with TRBJ1-2, with D perhaps matching TRBD1 (5 bases). The V end lost 2 bases, the J end lost 0 bases, and 10 bases lay between the germline ends. Per the germline V gene, CDR1 is MNHEY and CDR2 is SVGAGI. The CDR3 totals 15 residues. CDR3 amino acids: CASSYQLTANYGYTF. The CDR3 bases are TGTGCCAGCAGTTACCAACTGACAGCTAACTATGGCTACACCTTC.

The rearrangement joins TRBV30 to TRBJ2-5; 9 bases are a match to TRBD2. The CDR3 is 16 residues long. Trimming took 3 bases from V and 7 from J; bases not matched to a gene: 15. CDR1 and CDR2 from the germline V gene are GTSNPN and SVGIG (reference sequence). The CDR3: CAWRPGSGGPIWTQYF. The DNA for the CDR3 is TGTGCCTGGAGGCCGGGGAGCGGGGGGCCCATTTGGACCCAGTACTTC. Using reference TRBV30 and TRBJ2-5 for the parts outside the CDR3, the full variable domain is SQTIHQWPATLVQPVGSPLSLECTVEGTSNPNLYWYRQAAGRGLQLLFYSVGIGQISSEVPQNLSASRPQDRQFILSSKKLLLSDSGFYLCAWRPGSGGPIWTQYFGPGTRLLVL.

The chain has TRBV19 and TRBJ1-1; D gene ambiguous. Germline V CDR1 and CDR2: LNHDA, SQIVND (reference sequence). The CDR3 loop spans 11 amino acids. The V gene lost 9 bases and the J gene lost 1 base, with 6 bases spanning the gap. The CDR3 nucleotides read TGTGCCAGCCTCAAGAACACTGAAGCTTTCTTT. It yields the protein CASLKNTEAFF.

The rearrangement links TRBV9 to TRBJ2-3; perhaps TRBD2 as D (5 bases). The CDR3 runs 14 residues. CDR1 and CDR2 (germline): SGDLS, YYNGEE. Trimming left V 4 bases short and J 2 bases short, with 11 bases between. CDR3 nucleotide sequence: TGTGCCAGCAGCCTGAGCGGAATCACAGATACGCAGTATTTT. Residues: CASSLSGITDTQYF.

The CDR3, as DNA: TGCAGCGTTCTCAGGGGTTTGGACACTGAAGCTTTCTTT. Its translation: CSVLRGLDTEAFF. The genes are TRBV29-1 and TRBJ1-1; maybe TRBD1 (6 bases). Trimming took 5 bases from V and 3 from J, leaving 13 bases between them. Germline V CDR1 and CDR2: SQVTM, ANQGSEA. This CDR3 has 13 residues.